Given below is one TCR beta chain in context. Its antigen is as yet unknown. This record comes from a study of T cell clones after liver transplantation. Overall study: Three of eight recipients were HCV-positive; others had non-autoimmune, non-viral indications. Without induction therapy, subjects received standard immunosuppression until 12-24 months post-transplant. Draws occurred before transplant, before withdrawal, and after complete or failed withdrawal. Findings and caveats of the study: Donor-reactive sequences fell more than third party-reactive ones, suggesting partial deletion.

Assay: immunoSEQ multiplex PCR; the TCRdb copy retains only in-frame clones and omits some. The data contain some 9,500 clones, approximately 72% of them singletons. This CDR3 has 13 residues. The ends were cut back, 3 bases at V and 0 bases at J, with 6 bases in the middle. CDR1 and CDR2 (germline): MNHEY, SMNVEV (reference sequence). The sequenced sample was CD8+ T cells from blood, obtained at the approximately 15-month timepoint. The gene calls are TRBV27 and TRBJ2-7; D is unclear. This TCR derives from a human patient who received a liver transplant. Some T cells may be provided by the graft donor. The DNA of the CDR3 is TGTGCCAGCAGTTTGGAAAGCTCCTACGAGCAGTACTTC. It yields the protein CASSLESSYEQYF.